The present entry profiles one T cell receptor (beta chain) with its context. Its antigen is not identified. This sample is part of a study of shared clonotypes between healthy human individuals. Naive CD8 isolation took CD45RO-negative cells positively selected for CCR7 and excluded terminally differentiated effector memory CD45RA+ cells. Produced via immunoSEQ multiplex PCR; TCRdb's table is partial and in-frame only. The sample gives roughly 2.1 million clones, approximately 94% of which show up once; under 2% is in the top ten. Study findings and constraints: Naive subsets usually exceeded memory subsets in estimated richness. Relative to clonotypes present in all four donors, those not shared had lower generation probabilities.

What was sequenced was naive CD8+ T cells from PBMCs. This TCR derives from a man younger than 35 in good health. Some clones in this sample may be carry-over from other donors' samples.

The CDR3 spells CASSFGHAAGDEQFF. The CDR3 DNA sequence: TGTGCCAGCAGCTTTGGACACGCTGCCGGCGATGAGCAGTTCTTC. The chain combines TRBV5-6 with TRBJ2-1; tentative D call: TRBD1 (5 bases). The V and J ends lost 2 bases and 8 bases respectively, with 17 bases between them. The length of the CDR3 is 15 residues. Looked up from germline, CDR1 is SGHDT and CDR2 is YYEEEE.